This entry describes one TCR beta chain. Antigen: not known. Generated by immunoSEQ multiplex PCR, the TCRdb table keeps only in-frame clones and is missing some. The sample yields fewer than 80,000 clones, nearly 98% seen once. Germline values: CDR1 ENHRY, CDR2 SYGVKD. V lost 4 bases and J lost 4; bases outside the gene matches: 0. The CDR3 has 15 amino acids. This specimen comes from a study of Tregs in tolerant kidney transplant recipients. General observations from the study: For some patients, primers changed over time, blocking nucleotide-level comparison. Few patients were studied, so findings need validation in larger groups.

The clonotype comes from a human donor who received a combined kidney and bone marrow transplant. Here the sequenced sample was Tregs from blood, taken before the transplant. The rearrangement links TRBV10-3 to TRBJ2-3, with TRBD2 matching over 15 bases. The CDR3 loop reads CAISGTSGRADTQYF. CDR3 bases: TGTGCCATCAGTGGGACTAGCGGGAGGGCAGATACGCAGTATTTT.